What follows are 20 T cell receptor beta chains derived from one specimen sequenced in a study of CD8 T cells in Susac syndrome. Random hexamers were used to reverse transcribe roughly 0.5 to 1 ug of RNA. TCRdb recomputed calls from the immunoSEQ multiplex PCR reads with MiXCR, one row per CDR3 protein. The repertoire holds some 190,000 distinct CDR3 sequences, with under 95% as singletons. The specimen sequenced was CD4+ T cells from PBMCs. The receptors shown here come from a human donor in good health.

V is TRBV4-1 and J is TRBJ1-2; 7 bases map to TRBD1. CDR1 and CDR2 (germline): MGHRA, YSYEKL. V trimming: 6 bases; J trimming: 4 bases; junction bases outside the gene matches: 8. The CDR3 length is 14 residues. The chain's CDR3 is CASRPGTASYGYTF. As DNA, the CDR3 is TGCGCCAGCAGACCCGGGACAGCAAGCTATGGCTACACCTTC.

The chain joins TRBV11-2 to TRBJ2-1, with D perhaps given as TRBD1 or TRBD2 (5 bases each). This CDR3 is built from 16 residues. The germline V and J ends were trimmed by 1 base and 6 bases, with 16 bases remaining between them. The germline CDR1 and CDR2 sequences are SGHAT and FQNNGV. The CDR3 is CASSLVGTLGGNEQFF. CDR3 nucleotide sequence: TGTGCCAGCAGCTTAGTAGGGACCCTTGGAGGCAATGAGCAGTTCTTC.

The chain carries TRBV10-3 and TRBJ1-5; a weak D match, TRBD1 (5 bases). Deletions cut 6 bases from V and 7 bases from J, with 16 bases between. Germline values: CDR1 ENHRY, CDR2 SYGVKD. CDR3 length: 14 residues. The CDR3 protein is CAIRGDGTGQPQHF. The CDR3 DNA sequence: TGTGCCATCAGGGGGGACGGCACCGGGCAGCCCCAGCATTTT.

This rearrangement joins TRBV4-3 to TRBJ1-2, with a weak D call TRBD1 (5 bases). Trimming took off 4 bases at V and 6 bases at J, with 15 bases between the two ends. Germline V gene lookup returns CDR1 LGHNA and CDR2 YSLEER. This CDR3 has 14 amino acids. CDR3 sequence reads: CASSRFGGTNGYTF. The DNA of the CDR3 is TGCGCCAGCAGCCGCTTCGGGGGGACGAATGGCTACACCTTC.

The rearrangement joins TRBV4-3 to TRBJ2-7, with D maybe TRBD2 (6 bases). CDR1 and CDR2 (germline): LGHNA, YSLEER. The CDR3 is 15 residues long. V was shortened by 1 base and J by 0 bases, with 10 bases between the two germline ends. The CDR3 sequence is CASSQGVGGSYEQYV. The CDR3 DNA sequence: TGCGCCAGCAGCCAAGGAGTGGGGGGCTCCTACGAGCAGTACGTC.

This chain connects TRBV29-1 to TRBJ2-2, with unresolved D. The CDR3 loop spans 13 amino acids. Germline V gives CDR1 SQVTM, CDR2 ANQGSEA. The V gene lost 4 bases and the J gene lost 5 bases, with 11 bases spanning the gap. In DNA, the CDR3 is TGCAGCGTTGGAAGATCGGGTACCGGGGAGCTGTTTTTT. Its translation: CSVGRSGTGELFF.

The chain joins TRBV4-1 to TRBJ2-1; 7 bases are shared with TRBD2. CDR1 is MGHRA and CDR2 is YSYEKL in the germline V gene. Germline trimming cut 4 bases from V and 3 bases from J; bases unmatched to any gene: 3. The CDR3 is 14 residues long. The CDR3 is CASSRAGDYNEQFF. CDR3 sequence (DNA): TGCGCCAGCAGCCGGGCGGGGGACTACAATGAGCAGTTCTTC.

DNA of the CDR3: TGCGCCAGCAGCTCCTCAGGGGGGAACACTGAAGCTTTCTTT. Translated: CASSSSGGNTEAFF. This chain joins TRBV5-1 and TRBJ1-1, with 7 bases matching TRBD1. This CDR3 is 14 amino acids long. Per germline, CDR1 SGHRS and CDR2 YFSETQ. The V segment lost 3 bases and the J segment 1 base; nucleotides outside the gene matches: 3.

The chain couples TRBV28 to TRBJ2-2; TRBD1 matches at 10 bases. The CDR3 spans 15 residues. Germline CDR1 is MDHEN and CDR2 is SYDVKM. The ends lost 5 bases at V and 3 bases at J; junction bases unmatched: 3. The CDR3: CASSDRGQYTGELFF. Written as DNA, the CDR3 is TGTGCCAGCAGTGACAGGGGGCAATACACCGGGGAGCTGTTTTTT.

This clonotype was recorded once. The chain carries TRBV7-9 and TRBJ1-3, with 7 bases identical to TRBD1. Looked up from germline, CDR1 is SEHNR and CDR2 is FQNEAQ (reference sequence). The CDR3 totals 13 residues. V shed 4 bases and J 5 bases; nucleotides not matched to a gene: 2. CDR3 protein: CASSWGQRNTIYF. The CDR3 region has the DNA TGTGCCAGCAGCTGGGGACAGCGAAACACCATATATTTT.

CDR3 in DNA: TGTGCCAGCAGTTCTATGACAGGGAGGGGTACGGAGACCCAGTACTTC. Translation: CASSSMTGRGTETQYF. V is TRBV27 and J is TRBJ2-5; tentatively, D is TRBD1 or TRBD2 (7 bases each). CDR3 length: 16 residues. Germline lookup yields CDR1 MNHEY and CDR2 SMNVEV (reference sequence). V was shortened by 4 bases and J by 5 bases, with 20 bases between the two germline ends.

The CDR3 nucleotides are TGTGCCAGCAGCGTCGGGGCCAGCATAGTGACTGAAGCTTTCTTT. Translated: CASSVGASIVTEAFF. The rearrangement uses TRBV9 and TRBJ1-1; TRBD1 might be the D (5 bases). Trimming left V 2 bases short and J 5 bases short, with 16 bases between. The CDR3 loop spans 15 amino acids. From germline, CDR1 is SGDLS and CDR2 YYNGEE.

The chain joins TRBV19 to TRBJ1-2; 8 bases match TRBD1. The ends lost 6 bases at V and 2 bases at J; junction bases unmatched: 5. This CDR3 is built from 14 residues. Per the germline V gene, CDR1 is LNHDA and CDR2 is SQIVND (reference sequence). CDR3 residues: CASRTGDSNYGYTF. CDR3 DNA: TGTGCCAGTAGGACAGGGGACAGCAACTATGGCTACACCTTC.

The genes are TRBV29-1 and TRBJ2-1; the match to TRBD2 covers 12 bases. Looked up from germline, CDR1 is SQVTM and CDR2 is ANQGSEA. The CDR3 runs 14 residues. Trimming cost V 7 bases and J 3 bases; bases outside gene matches: 4. This CDR3 reads CSGQLAGGYNEQFF. The CDR3 DNA reads TGCAGCGGCCAACTAGCGGGGGGCTACAATGAGCAGTTCTTC.

The CDR3 nucleotides are TGTGCCAGCTCATCGCCGGGACTAGCGGGCGAGGATGAGCAGTTCTTC. Its translation is CASSSPGLAGEDEQFF. The rearrangement joins TRBV18 to TRBJ2-1, with 12 bases matching TRBD2. Germline CDR1 reads KGHSH; CDR2 reads LQKENI. The CDR3 has 16 residues. Losses at the gene ends were 5 bases for V and 8 bases for J; bases not matched to a gene: 10.

The chain has TRBV19 and TRBJ2-6, with D perhaps matching TRBD1 or TRBD2 (6 bases each). CDR1 is LNHDA, CDR2 SQIVND, per germline (reference sequence). The CDR3 sequence is 14 residues long. Trimming removed 6 bases from V and 4 bases from J, with 10 bases in between. This chain's CDR3 is CASRGGAGANVLTF. The CDR3 nucleotides read TGTGCCAGTAGGGGGGGCGCCGGGGCCAACGTCCTGACTTTC.

This rearrangement joins TRBV5-1 to TRBJ2-7; D gene ambiguous. This CDR3 is 17 amino acids long. CDR1 is SGHRS and CDR2 is YFSETQ in the germline V gene. Deletions cut 3 bases from V and 3 bases from J, with 22 bases between. The CDR3 DNA follows: TGCGCCAGCAGCTCGGACGGAGACACACAACCTTACTACGAGCAGTACTTC. Its protein is CASSSDGDTQPYYEQYF.

This clonotype occurred once. The chain has TRBV4-3 and TRBJ1-2, with 8 positions matching TRBD1. CDR1 is LGHNA and CDR2 is YSLEER in the germline V gene. V gave up 1 base and J gave up 4 bases; unmatched junction bases: 5. The length of the CDR3 is 15 residues. The CDR3 coding sequence is TGCGCCAGCAGCCAAGGGGACAGGAGTACCTATGGCTACACCTTC. Its protein product is CASSQGDRSTYGYTF.

This chain links TRBV28 with TRBJ2-2; possibly TRBD2 for D (5 bases). V dropped 7 bases and J dropped 1 base, with 13 bases sitting between them. Per the germline V gene, CDR1 is MDHEN and CDR2 is SYDVKM. The CDR3 consists of 15 residues. The CDR3 DNA reads TGTGCCAGCACCTTCGCCGGACTGAACACCGGGGAGCTGTTTTTT. Protein product: CASTFAGLNTGELFF.

This chain links TRBV9 with TRBJ2-2; D is perhaps TRBD1 (5 bases). V lost 0 bases to trimming and J lost 2 bases, with 14 bases between them. Germline CDR1 SGDLS, CDR2 YYNGEE. The CDR3 totals 17 residues. CDR3 in amino acids: CASSVESADRNTGELFF. CDR3 coding DNA: TGTGCCAGCAGCGTAGAATCGGCAGACAGAAACACCGGGGAGCTGTTTTTT.